The 31 T cell receptor beta chains in this list originate from one sample, sequenced in a study of Tregs in tolerant kidney transplant recipients (dated 2019 in TCRdb). Library prep was done by the immunoSEQ multiplex PCR assay. The clones in this table, taken by TCRdb from immuneACCESS, are in-frame only. Not every clone is retained; where verified, under half of the shortfall comes from an unresolved V gene, and the cause of the rest is unknown. For this sample the table gives 74,000 or so clones, of which roughly nine tenths were detected only once. The ten largest account for roughly 1.5% of the sample. The transplants used related donors with nonmyeloablative bone marrow transplantation, and mixed chimerism in the human trials was transient. Here the sequenced sample was CD4+ T cells from blood (PBMCs), taken 24 months after the transplant. The receptors were gathered from a human patient who received a combined kidney and bone marrow transplant. After a transplant, some T cells may be of graft donor origin.

The genes are TRBV30 and TRBJ2-7; 7 nucleotides agree with TRBD1. After removal of 2 bases from V and 6 bases from J, the junction contained 7 bases not matched to a gene. Germline values: CDR1 GTSNPN, CDR2 SVGIG (reference sequence). The CDR3 contains 13 residues. In nucleotides, the CDR3 is TGTGCCTGGAGTAGTTGGTCAGGGGGCGAGCAGTACTTC. Its translation is CAWSSWSGGEQYF.

This chain links TRBV7-2 with TRBJ1-2, with 8 nucleotides matching TRBD1. Losses at the gene ends were 1 base for V and 5 bases for J; bases not matched to a gene: 15. The CDR3 is 18 amino acids. CDR1 and CDR2 (germline): SGHTA, FQGNSA. The CDR3 is CASSLDRTGWFRGYGYTF. Here the CDR3 DNA reads TGTGCCAGCAGCTTAGATCGGACAGGGTGGTTTAGGGGGTATGGCTACACCTTC.

The gene calls are TRBV27 and TRBJ2-5; D may be TRBD2 (6 bases). Germline V gene sequence: CDR1 MNHEY, CDR2 SMNVEV (reference sequence). This CDR3 contains 14 residues. V shed 6 bases and J shed 5 bases, with 16 bases lying between them. The CDR3 sequence is CASRRTGAWETQYF. DNA for the CDR3: TGTGCCAGCAGACGGACGGGAGCTTGGGAGACCCAGTACTTC.

The rearrangement links TRBV6-5 to TRBJ2-1; 11 nucleotides line up with TRBD2. From germline, CDR1 is MNHEY and CDR2 SVGAGI. V lost 7 bases and J lost 4; bases outside the gene matches: 3. The CDR3 contains 14 residues. CDR3 protein: CASMASGGYNEQFF. The CDR3, as DNA: TGTGCCAGCATGGCTAGCGGGGGGTACAATGAGCAGTTCTTC.

The rearrangement uses TRBV5-4 and TRBJ2-5; 10 nucleotides line up with TRBD2. J lost 1 base, V lost 6 bases, and 3 bases had no gene match. Germline CDR1 SGHNT, CDR2 YYREEE (reference sequence). The CDR3 spans 14 residues. CDR3 coding DNA: TGTGCCAGCAACGAGCGGGGGGGCCAAGAGACCCAGTACTTC. This sequence encodes CASNERGGQETQYF. The whole variable domain, remainder taken from reference TRBV5-4 and TRBJ2-5, is ETGVTQSPTHLIKTRGQQVTLRCSSQSGHNTVSWYQQALGQGPQFIFQYYREEENGRGNFPPRFSGLQFPNYSSELNVNALELDDSALYLCASNERGGQETQYFGPGTRLLVL.

The CDR3 DNA is TGTGCCAGCAGTTATGGCGGGGCCGCCTACAATGAGCAGTTCTTC. This translates into CASSYGGAAYNEQFF. The rearrangement uses TRBV6-5 and TRBJ2-1; D perhaps matches TRBD2 (6 bases). Germline V gene data show CDR1 as MNHEY and CDR2 as SVGAGI. The V end was cut by 3 bases, the J end by 2 bases, with 11 bases between. There are 15 residues in the CDR3.

The chain joins TRBV25-1 to TRBJ1-2; 8 nucleotides match TRBD1. Germline CDR1 is MGHDK and CDR2 is SYGVNS. V dropped 5 bases and J dropped 4; count of bases not matched to a gene: 3. The CDR3 loop spans 13 amino acids. As DNA, the CDR3 is TGTGCCAGCAGTAGACAGGGGACCTATGGCTACACCTTC. Protein sequence: CASSRQGTYGYTF.

The chain links TRBV28 to TRBJ2-7, with D perhaps matching TRBD2 (6 bases). V gave up 7 bases and J gave up 2 bases, with 15 bases separating them. The CDR3 runs to 14 residues. Germline V lookup: CDR1 MDHEN, CDR2 SYDVKM. The CDR3 DNA follows: TGTGCCAGCACCCTCCCGGGGGTAGCCTACGAGCAGTACTTC. It yields the protein CASTLPGVAYEQYF.

The chain couples TRBV5-4 to TRBJ2-5, with 7 bases aligning to TRBD2. CDR1 and CDR2 from the germline V gene are SGHNT and YYREEE (reference sequence). The CDR3 is 15 amino acids. With 4 bases clipped from V and 5 bases from J, the junction kept 11 bases outside the gene matches. CDR3 loop: CASSPAGGIVETQYF. The CDR3 DNA follows: TGTGCCAGCAGCCCCGCCGGGGGGATCGTGGAGACCCAGTACTTC.

V is TRBV7-9 and J is TRBJ2-1; TRBD1 matches at 10 bases. V trimming: 5 bases; J trimming: 5 bases; junction bases outside the gene matches: 6. The CDR3 is made up of 15 amino acids. The germline CDR1 and CDR2 sequences are SEHNR and FQNEAQ (reference sequence). CDR3 in amino acids: CASSLSGTGDNEQFF. In DNA form, the CDR3 reads TGTGCCAGCAGCCTCTCCGGGACAGGGGACAATGAGCAGTTCTTC.

The chain recombines TRBV18 with TRBJ2-1; 10 bases are shared with TRBD2. J lost 4 bases, V lost 1 base, and 1 base had no gene match. Germline V gene data show CDR1 as KGHSH and CDR2 as LQKENI. This CDR3 has 15 amino acids. The CDR3 DNA is TGTGCCAGCTCACCACAGACTAGCGGGTACAATGAGCAGTTCTTC. As protein: CASSPQTSGYNEQFF.

This clone has just a few counts. The rearrangement links TRBV28 to TRBJ1-3; D may be TRBD1 (6 bases). Germline CDR1 MDHEN, CDR2 SYDVKM. This CDR3 is built from 16 residues. V was pared by 4 bases and J by 4 bases, with 17 bases between. The CDR3 sequence is CASSSFDRPEGNTIYF. The CDR3 DNA sequence: TGTGCCAGCAGTTCCTTCGACAGGCCGGAAGGAAACACCATATATTTT.

The rearrangement uses TRBV11-3 and TRBJ1-4; D is unresolved. The V gene's germline CDR1 is SGHNT and CDR2 YENEEA. The CDR3 loop spans 17 amino acids. Deletions cut 1 base from V and 4 bases from J, with 16 bases between. The chain's CDR3 is CASSLGRRYPGNEKLFF. The CDR3, as DNA: TGTGCCAGCAGCTTAGGGCGTCGATACCCGGGTAATGAAAAACTGTTTTTT. Combining the CDR3 with reference TRBV11-3 and TRBJ1-4 gives the whole variable domain EAGVVQSPRYKIIEKKQPVAFWCNPISGHNTLYWYLQNLGQGPELLIRYENEEAVDDSQLPKDRFSAERLKGVDSTLKIQPAELGDSAVYLCASSLGRRYPGNEKLFFGSGTQLSVL.

This rearrangement joins TRBV5-4 to TRBJ2-7, with a possible D match to TRBD1 (6 bases). The germline gives CDR1 SGHNT, CDR2 YYREEE (reference sequence). The V end lost 4 bases, the J end lost 2 bases, and 7 bases lay between the germline ends. This CDR3 comprises 12 residues. The CDR3 DNA follows: TGTGCCAGCAGCGAGGGGGCCTACGAGCAGTACTTC. Residues: CASSEGAYEQYF. Together with reference TRBV5-4 and TRBJ2-7, the CDR3 gives the full variable domain: ETGVTQSPTHLIKTRGQQVTLRCSSQSGHNTVSWYQQALGQGPQFIFQYYREEENGRGNFPPRFSGLQFPNYSSELNVNALELDDSALYLCASSEGAYEQYFGPGTRLTVT.

V and J are TRBV9 and TRBJ2-3, with a weak D call TRBD1 (5 bases). Trimming took off 1 base at V and 2 bases at J, with 14 bases between the two ends. CDR1 and CDR2 (germline): SGDLS, YYNGEE. This CDR3 is built from 16 residues. CDR3 coding DNA: TGTGCCAGCAGCGTATGGGGAACGACAGTCACAGATACGCAGTATTTT. It is translated as CASSVWGTTVTDTQYF.

The chain employs TRBV4-3 and TRBJ2-4; the match to TRBD1 covers 7 bases. There are 18 residues in the CDR3. CDR1 and CDR2 from the germline V gene are LGHNA and YSLEER. J was trimmed by 0 bases and V by 0 bases; bases with no gene match: 8. The CDR3 is CASSQDWDSRLAKNIQYF. CDR3 coding DNA: TGCGCCAGCAGCCAAGATTGGGACAGCCGTTTAGCCAAAAACATTCAGTACTTC.

The chain uses TRBV4-2 and TRBJ2-4; maybe TRBD2 (5 bases). This CDR3 is built from 16 residues. Germline V gene lookup returns CDR1 LGHNA and CDR2 YNFKEQ. V lost 0 bases, J lost 3 bases, and 12 bases lay in between. CDR3 sequence (DNA): TGTGCCAGCAGCCAAGATATCGGGGATTTCAAAAACATTCAGTACTTC. It specifies CASSQDIGDFKNIQYF.

The chain joins TRBV28 to TRBJ2-7; D possibly corresponds to TRBD2 (8 bases). This CDR3 spans 16 amino acids. V was clipped by 3 bases and J by 2 bases, with 17 bases between them. Germline V gene sequence: CDR1 MDHEN, CDR2 SYDVKM. This CDR3 is CASSFNGRGLAYEQYF. The CDR3 DNA sequence: TGTGCCAGCAGTTTTAACGGGAGGGGGCTGGCCTACGAGCAGTACTTC.

The chain links TRBV15 to TRBJ2-3, with 8 nucleotides matching TRBD2. CDR1 LNHNV and CDR2 YYDKDF come from the germline V gene (reference sequence). Trimming removed 0 bases from V and 9 bases from J; junction bases left unmatched: 8. CDR3 size: 15 residues. The CDR3 DNA sequence: TGTGCCACCAGCAGAGATGGGACTAGATCCCGGACGCAGTATTTT. Translating gives CATSRDGTRSRTQYF.

This clone was picked up a small number of times. The chain links TRBV5-1 to TRBJ1-3; D gene unclear. CDR3 size: 15 residues. Deletions cut 3 bases from V and 0 bases from J, with 10 bases between. Germline V gene sequence: CDR1 SGHRS, CDR2 YFSETQ. The CDR3 reads CASSSPGISGNTIYF. CDR3 nucleotide sequence: TGCGCCAGCAGCTCACCCGGGATCTCTGGAAACACCATATATTTT.

The gene calls are TRBV4-1 and TRBJ1-2; D is unclear. Germline values: CDR1 MGHRA, CDR2 YSYEKL. This CDR3 is built from 15 residues. V lost 0 bases to trimming and J lost 8 bases, with 16 bases between them. Here the CDR3 reads CASSQEVPRAGGYTF. The CDR3 DNA reads as TGCGCCAGCAGCCAAGAGGTCCCGCGGGCCGGAGGCTACACCTTC.

This chain connects TRBV20-1 to TRBJ2-5; D uncertain. The germline V gene encodes CDR1 DFQATT and CDR2 SNEGSKA (reference sequence). CDR3 length equals 11 residues. Trimming took off 0 bases at V and 11 bases at J, with 10 bases between the two ends. Written as DNA, the CDR3 is TGCAGTGCTAGAGAGTATACAGAGCAGTACTTC. It is translated as CSAREYTEQYF.

The chain joins TRBV27 to TRBJ1-2; TRBD1 might be the D (6 bases). The CDR3 covers 15 residues. CDR1 MNHEY and CDR2 SMNVEV come from the germline V gene (reference sequence). Trimming pared 3 bases from V and 8 bases from J, leaving 19 bases between. As DNA, the CDR3 is TGTGCCAGCAGTTTGAGGGGGGGCTCGAGGAAAGGCTACACCTTC. This encodes CASSLRGGSRKGYTF.

The rearrangement links TRBV9 to TRBJ2-7, with D tentatively TRBD1 (5 bases). V lost 4 bases and J lost 1, with 18 bases in between. Germline lookup yields CDR1 SGDLS and CDR2 YYNGEE. CDR3 length: 16 amino acids. Written as DNA, the CDR3 is TGTGCCAGCAGCCCACGAAGAGTAGGGGCGTCCTACGAGCAGTACTTC. Residues: CASSPRRVGASYEQYF.

The J gene is TRBJ2-7, the V gene TRBV4-1; possible D gene TRBD2, 6 bases. V dropped 1 base and J dropped 5 bases, with 12 bases sitting between them. Germline V CDR1 and CDR2: MGHRA, YSYEKL. This CDR3 has 14 amino acids. In DNA form, the CDR3 reads TGCGCCAGCAGCCAAGTTGGAGGGATCCACGAGCAGTACTTC. Translation gives CASSQVGGIHEQYF.

As to this clone: Other DNA variants within this sample encode the same CDR3. The chain recombines TRBV5-4 with TRBJ2-7; TRBD2 agrees at 7 bases. The CDR3 length is 15 residues. The V segment lost 4 bases and the J segment 2 bases; nucleotides outside the gene matches: 9. Germline CDR1 reads SGHNT; CDR2 reads YYREEE (reference sequence). CDR3 in amino acids: CASSTGTGTTYEQYF. The CDR3 DNA reads as TGTGCCAGCAGCACCGGGACGGGGACTACCTACGAGCAGTACTTC.

The CDR3 DNA reads TGTGCCAGCAGCTTAAGGGGGAGGGCAAACGAGCAGTACTTC. This translates into CASSLRGRANEQYF. The chain links TRBV7-8 to TRBJ2-7, with D possibly TRBD2 on 7 matching bases. Trimming took 2 bases from V and 5 from J, leaving 13 bases between them. There are 14 residues in the CDR3. Germline loops: CDR1 SGHVS, CDR2 FQNEAQ.

The V gene is TRBV5-4, the J gene TRBJ2-3; D perhaps matches TRBD2 (5 bases). Trimming removed 0 bases at V and 0 bases at J, with 11 bases between. CDR1 and CDR2 from the germline V gene are SGHNT and YYREEE (reference sequence). The CDR3 is 16 amino acids. CDR3 region: CASSLGGRSSTDTQYF. In nucleotides, the CDR3 is TGTGCCAGCAGCTTGGGAGGGAGATCTAGCACAGATACGCAGTATTTT.

The rearrangement links TRBV28 to TRBJ1-2, with TRBD1 matching over 10 bases. Germline CDR1 is MDHEN and CDR2 is SYDVKM. The length of the CDR3 is 17 residues. The junction had 16 bases not matched to a gene; V was cut back by 4 bases and J by 8 bases. CDR3 in amino acids: CASSSLTPRQGAEGYTF. CDR3 nucleotides: TGTGCCAGCAGTTCTCTAACCCCAAGACAGGGGGCGGAGGGCTACACCTTC.

The chain joins TRBV9 to TRBJ2-3; TRBD2 is a possible D gene (5 bases). This CDR3 contains 16 residues. The germline gives CDR1 SGDLS, CDR2 YYNGEE. V shed 0 bases and J shed 0 bases, with 11 bases lying between them. CDR3 DNA: TGTGCCAGCAGCGTAGGTGCAGCGGAAAGCACAGATACGCAGTATTTT. Residues: CASSVGAAESTDTQYF. Looking up the rest from reference TRBV9 and TRBJ2-3 gives the full variable domain: DSGVTQTPKHLITATGQRVTLRCSPRSGDLSVYWYQQSLDQGLQFLIQYYNGEERAKGNILERFSAQQFPDLHSELNLSSLELGDSALYFCASSVGAAESTDTQYFGPGTRLTVL.

On this clone itself: The junction differs from germline at one of its ends, possibly a read error. This sample includes further DNA sequences coding for the same CDR3. The J gene is TRBJ1-6, the V gene TRBV4-1; the D is unclear. This CDR3 spans 14 amino acids. Per the germline V gene, CDR1 is MGHRA and CDR2 is YSYEKL. The CDR3: CASRVGDPNSPLHF. Here the CDR3 DNA reads TGCGCCAGCAGAGTTGGAGATCCAAATTCCCCCCTCCACTTT.